The 32 T cell receptor beta chains in this list originate from one sample, sequenced in a study of control samples from healthy donors and cancer patients. The data were produced by immunoSEQ multiplex PCR, yet TCRdb's version contains in-frame clones alone and is incomplete. This table holds 120,000 or so clones, around 87% found once. The sample comprised blood. These receptors came from a man in his 60s in good health.

The count of this clone is one. Here the CDR3 reads CASSLAGTSGGAADTQYF. DNA for the CDR3: TGTGCCAGCAGCTTAGCCGGGACTAGCGGGGGGGCAGCAGATACGCAGTATTTT. V usage is TRBV7-8 and J usage is TRBJ2-3, with 16 nucleotides matching TRBD2. With 0 bases clipped from V and 4 bases from J, the junction kept 4 bases outside the gene matches. Germline CDR1 is SGHVS and CDR2 is FQNEAQ. This CDR3 comprises 18 residues. Based on the CDR3 plus reference TRBV7-8 and TRBJ2-3, the full variable domain is GAGVSQSPRYKVAKRGQDVALRCDPISGHVSLFWYQQALGQGPEFLTYFQNEAQLDKSGLPSDRFFAERPEGSVSTLKIQRTQQEDSAVYLCASSLAGTSGGAADTQYFGPGTRLTVL.

The gene calls are TRBV13 and TRBJ1-2; D is uncertain. Germline CDR1 PRHDT, CDR2 FYEKMQ (reference sequence). CDR3 length: 14 amino acids. Trimming removed 8 bases from V and 6 bases from J, with 19 bases in between. The chain's CDR3 is CASGQLLAAHGYTF. CDR3 DNA sequence: TGTGCCAGCGGCCAGCTATTGGCAGCACATGGCTACACCTTC.

The chain links TRBV7-2 to TRBJ1-5; perhaps TRBD1 as D (5 bases). Germline-derived CDR1 and CDR2 are SGHTA and FQGNSA. The V end lost 1 base, the J end lost 0 bases, and 7 bases lay between the germline ends. This CDR3 region has 15 residues. CDR3: CASSLVGTSNQPQHF. The CDR3 coding sequence is TGTGCCAGCAGCTTAGTGGGGACTAGCAATCAGCCCCAGCATTTT.

Points on this clone: Other DNA sequences in this sample translate to the same CDR3. V gene TRBV18 combines with J gene TRBJ1-3; TRBD1 agrees at 8 bases. V lost 6 bases, J lost 0 bases, and 4 bases stayed unmatched. Per the germline V gene, CDR1 is KGHSH and CDR2 is LQKENI. The CDR3 totals 15 residues. CDR3: CASSLGTGSGNTIYF. The CDR3 DNA is TGTGCCAGCTCGCTTGGGACAGGCTCTGGAAACACCATATATTTT. Full variable domain (missing parts from reference TRBV18 and TRBJ1-3): NAGVMQNPRHLVRRRGQEARLRCSPMKGHSHVYWYRQLPEEGLKFMVYLQKENIIDESGMPKERFSAEFPKEGPSILRIQQVVRGDSAAYFCASSLGTGSGNTIYFGEGSWLTVV.

The chain employs TRBV10-2 and TRBJ2-7; tentative D call: TRBD2 (5 bases). CDR3 length: 17 residues. Looked up from germline, CDR1 is WSHSY and CDR2 is SAAADI. V was pared by 3 bases and J by 9 bases, with 27 bases between. The CDR3 here is CASSDPGPTIIGLGQYF. CDR3 in DNA: TGCGCCAGCAGTGACCCCGGACCAACAATTATTGGACTGGGGCAGTACTTC.

The chain has TRBV7-9 and TRBJ2-3; 8 bases align to TRBD2. Germline CDR1 SEHNR, CDR2 FQNEAQ (reference sequence). The CDR3 sequence is 15 residues long. Trimming took 2 bases from V and 3 from J; bases not matched to a gene: 4. This CDR3 is CASSLSGGPTDTQYF. The DNA for the CDR3 is TGTGCCAGCAGCTTATCGGGGGGGCCTACAGATACGCAGTATTTT.

CDR3 protein: CASSQAGGNTGELFF. The CDR3 region has the DNA TGTGCCAGCAGCCAGGCGGGGGGGAACACCGGGGAGCTGTTTTTT. This rearrangement joins TRBV4-2 to TRBJ2-2; TRBD2 matches 8 bases. The CDR3 runs 15 residues. The germline V gene has CDR1 LGHNA and CDR2 YNFKEQ. V lost 3 bases, J lost 1 base, and 1 base stayed unmatched.

The chain has TRBV6-5 and TRBJ1-3; D gene unclear. The CDR3 spans 15 residues. CDR1 MNHEY and CDR2 SVGAGI come from the germline V gene. V was pared by 5 bases and J by 0 bases, with 11 bases between. The CDR3 loop is CASSPPFLSGNTIYF. For the CDR3, the DNA is TGTGCCAGCAGTCCCCCCTTTCTCTCTGGAAACACCATATATTTT.

J is TRBJ2-1 and V is TRBV7-3; 8 nucleotides match TRBD2. This CDR3 contains 15 residues. The germline V gene has CDR1 SGHTA and CDR2 FQGTGA. With 0 bases clipped from V and 6 bases from J, the junction kept 4 bases outside the gene matches. The DNA of the CDR3 is TGTGCCAGCAGCTTAACCGGGGGGGCTGGCAATGAGCAGTTCTTC. It codes for CASSLTGGAGNEQFF.

This clone came up a few times. The CDR3 DNA is TGTGCCAGTAGTCCAGGGGTCCTAGCCAAAAACATTCAGTACTTC. Amino acid sequence: CASSPGVLAKNIQYF. The V call is TRBV19, the J call TRBJ2-4, with D tentatively TRBD1 (6 bases). From germline, CDR1 is LNHDA and CDR2 SQIVND (reference sequence). V lost 5 bases to trimming and J lost 0 bases, with 11 bases between them. This CDR3 comprises 15 residues.

This clone was seen more than once but under ten times. V and J are TRBV11-2 and TRBJ2-7; no firm D call. Germline V lookup: CDR1 SGHAT, CDR2 FQNNGV. V was shortened by 8 bases and J by 4 bases, with 6 bases between the two germline ends. CDR3 length equals 10 residues. CDR3 in amino acids: CASGSYEQYF. The CDR3 bases are TGTGCCAGCGGCAGTTACGAGCAGTACTTC.

The CDR3 loop is CASSSAGRGPRYGYTF. In DNA form, the CDR3 reads TGTGCCAGTAGTAGCGCAGGGCGAGGTCCCCGCTATGGCTACACCTTC. The genes are TRBV19 and TRBJ1-2; maybe TRBD1 (5 bases). Trimming shortened V by 4 bases and J by 4 bases, and 19 bases separated the two germline ends. CDR3 length: 16 amino acids. Per germline, CDR1 LNHDA and CDR2 SQIVND (reference sequence).

The V call is TRBV6-5, the J call TRBJ1-3; maybe TRBD1 (5 bases). Germline V gene lookup returns CDR1 MNHEY and CDR2 SVGAGI. The V end lost 2 bases, the J end lost 10 bases, and 21 bases lay between the germline ends. The CDR3 loop spans 16 amino acids. The CDR3 nucleotides are TGTGCCAGCAGTTACAAGGGGACGGCGACCTATTCTACCATATATTTT. Protein product: CASSYKGTATYSTIYF.

This chain joins TRBV5-8 and TRBJ1-1; 9 bases map to TRBD1. V gave up 1 base and J gave up 5 bases; unmatched junction bases: 9. The CDR3 loop spans 16 amino acids. The germline CDR1 and CDR2 sequences are SGHTS and YDEGEE. The CDR3 protein is CASSLTGGAYKTEAFF. The CDR3 DNA sequence: TGTGCCAGCAGCTTGACAGGGGGCGCGTATAAGACTGAAGCTTTCTTT.

The chain combines TRBV11-2 with TRBJ1-5; D is perhaps TRBD1 (6 bases). CDR1 is SGHAT, CDR2 FQNNGV, per germline. Trimming removed 1 base from V and 5 bases from J, with 15 bases in between. This CDR3 is 16 amino acids long. The CDR3 sequence: CASSLVGGGGDQPQHF. DNA for the CDR3: TGTGCCAGCAGCTTAGTGGGGGGGGGCGGCGATCAGCCCCAGCATTTT.

As concerns this clone: Other DNA sequences in this specimen translate into the identical CDR3. This chain uses TRBV12-3 or TRBV12-4 with TRBJ1-3; D is unclear. The length of the CDR3 is 11 residues. With 6 bases removed from V and 3 bases from J, the gap between germline ends came to 3 bases. The CDR3: CASSYGNTIYF. In DNA, the CDR3 is TGTGCCAGCAGCTATGGAAACACCATATATTTT.

In DNA, the CDR3 is TGTGCCAGCAGTTCTAAAGGGATGAACACTGAAGCTTTCTTT. Translated, it gives CASSSKGMNTEAFF. The J gene is TRBJ1-1, the V gene TRBV6-2 or TRBV6-3; D is undetermined. The CDR3 covers 14 residues. Germline V gives CDR1 MNHEY, CDR2 SVGEGT. The germline V and J ends were trimmed by 4 bases and 0 bases, with 9 bases remaining between them.

V usage is TRBV19 and J usage is TRBJ2-3, with TRBD2 identical over 13 bases. Trimming took 6 bases from V and 4 from J; bases not matched to a gene: 7. In germline, CDR1 is LNHDA, CDR2 SQIVND (reference sequence). The CDR3 is 16 amino acids. The CDR3 nucleotides are TGTGCCAGTAGCCCCGGACTAGCGGGGGTATCAGATACGCAGTATTTT. Translation gives CASSPGLAGVSDTQYF.

This clone was seen more than once but under ten times. This chain links TRBV5-1 with TRBJ1-2; 9 positions agree with TRBD1. V lost 7 bases to trimming and J lost 2 bases; unmatched junction nucleotides: 3. CDR3 length equals 13 residues. Per germline, CDR1 SGHRS and CDR2 YFSETQ. Here the CDR3 reads CASYGQGNYGYTF. CDR3 DNA sequence: TGCGCCAGCTATGGACAGGGGAACTATGGCTACACCTTC.

This clone was found a few times. The chain carries TRBV28 and TRBJ1-2, with D possibly being TRBD1 (6 bases). Germline V gene data show CDR1 as MDHEN and CDR2 as SYDVKM. The CDR3 loop spans 15 amino acids. The ends were cut back, 5 bases at V and 5 bases at J, with 18 bases in the middle. CDR3 residues: CASSPVGGGIYGYTF. CDR3 nucleotide sequence: TGTGCCAGCAGTCCCGTGGGGGGCGGAATATATGGCTACACCTTC.

DNA of the CDR3: TGTGCCATCAGTGAGGTTAGTGTCGGACAGACAATCCTATCTGGCTACACCTTC. Residues: CAISEVSVGQTILSGYTF. The chain carries TRBV10-3 and TRBJ1-2; D perhaps matches TRBD1 (6 bases). CDR1 is ENHRY and CDR2 is SYGVKD in the germline V gene. The CDR3 spans 18 residues. V was cut by 2 bases and J by 7 bases, with 26 bases left in between.

CDR3 sequence reads: CASSQELAAAGELFF. In DNA form, the CDR3 reads TGTGCCAGCAGCCAAGAACTTGCGGCCGCCGGGGAGCTGTTTTTT. V is TRBV4-2 and J is TRBJ2-2; D is ambiguous. V lost 0 bases and J lost 6, with 11 bases in between. CDR1 is LGHNA and CDR2 is YNFKEQ in the germline V gene. The CDR3 length is 15 residues.

This chain joins TRBV13 and TRBJ2-7; 8 nucleotides match TRBD2. Germline V gene sequence: CDR1 PRHDT, CDR2 FYEKMQ (reference sequence). V dropped 5 bases and J dropped 9; count of bases not matched to a gene: 24. The CDR3 loop spans 18 amino acids. In DNA form, the CDR3 reads TGTGCCAGCAGCATATACCGTACGGGGGGGCGGACCATGGGTGCGCAGTACTTC. Protein product: CASSIYRTGGRTMGAQYF.

In this sample, this clone turned up once. One end of the junction varies from germline; a read error may be responsible. The chain combines TRBV19 with TRBJ1-4; D is possibly TRBD1 (6 bases). CDR1 is LNHDA, CDR2 SQIVND, per germline (reference sequence). The CDR3 totals 14 residues. The CDR3 sequence: CASRTGTTNEKLFF. Here the CDR3 DNA reads TGTGCCAGCCGGACCGGGACAACAAATGAAAAACTGTTTTTT.

This chain uses TRBV7-2 with TRBJ1-2, with 7 bases identical to TRBD1. The CDR3 contains 15 residues. V was pared by 5 bases and J by 2 bases, with 8 bases of the junction left unmatched. Germline CDR1 and CDR2: SGHTA and FQGNSA. CDR3 nucleotide sequence: TGTGCCAGCAGCGCCGCCCCGGACAGGAACTATGGCTACACCTTC. Translating it yields CASSAAPDRNYGYTF.

J is TRBJ2-7 and V is TRBV19; D unresolved. The CDR3 length is 14 residues. V lost 3 bases and J lost 1, with 10 bases in between. Germline-derived CDR1 and CDR2 are LNHDA and SQIVND (reference sequence). CDR3 in DNA: TGTGCCAGTAGTATTGCAGACGGTTCCTACGAGCAGTACTTC. Its protein product is CASSIADGSYEQYF.

The rearrangement uses TRBV27 and TRBJ2-3, with a possible D match to TRBD2 (6 bases). The V gene lost 6 bases and the J gene lost 0 bases, with 7 bases spanning the gap. Germline V lookup: CDR1 MNHEY, CDR2 SMNVEV (reference sequence). The CDR3 runs 13 residues. The chain's CDR3 is CASRGGSTDTQYF. The CDR3 coding sequence is TGTGCCAGCAGGGGGGGAAGCACAGATACGCAGTATTTT.

The genes are TRBV10-2 and TRBJ1-1, with D uncertain. The CDR3 has 11 residues. Germline CDR1 reads WSHSY; CDR2 reads SAAADI. V was cut by 0 bases and J by 7 bases, with 3 bases left in between. The CDR3 coding sequence is TGCGCCAGCAGTGAGTCTGGTGAAGCTTTCTTT. Amino acid sequence: CASSESGEAFF.

The V call is TRBV7-2, the J call TRBJ2-5; D uncertain. Between the trimmed V and J ends, which lost 0 bases and 2 bases, there was a span of 13 bases. The CDR3 length is 16 residues. Germline V CDR1 and CDR2: SGHTA, FQGNSA. The CDR3 sequence: CASSLALIKKQETQYF. CDR3 DNA sequence: TGTGCCAGCAGCTTAGCCCTCATCAAGAAGCAAGAGACCCAGTACTTC.

The rearrangement joins TRBV19 to TRBJ2-3; 9 positions match TRBD2. CDR1 and CDR2 from the germline V gene are LNHDA and SQIVND (reference sequence). There are 16 residues in the CDR3. Trimming at V came to 6 bases and at J to 1 base, leaving 8 bases not matched to a gene. The CDR3 DNA reads as TGTGCCAGTAGAAGGACTAGCGTAGTCCGCACAGATACGCAGTATTTT. Its protein is CASRRTSVVRTDTQYF.

The table lists this clone with a few counts. This sequence joins TRBV18 and TRBJ2-7, with 10 bases matching TRBD1. With 3 bases clipped from V and 3 bases from J, the junction kept 5 bases outside the gene matches. CDR1 and CDR2 from the germline V gene are KGHSH and LQKENI. This CDR3 has 15 residues. The CDR3 DNA is TGTGCCAGCTCACCCCCCGGGGACAGGGGCTACGAGCAGTACTTC. It is translated as CASSPPGDRGYEQYF.

CDR3 sequence reads: CASSTGTGSTDTQYF. The CDR3 region has the DNA TGTGCCAGCAGTACCGGGACAGGGAGCACAGATACGCAGTATTTT. The chain is built from TRBV27 and TRBJ2-3, with 9 bases fitting TRBD1. V gave up 5 bases and J gave up 0 bases; unmatched junction bases: 3. This CDR3 comprises 15 residues. The germline V gene has CDR1 MNHEY and CDR2 SMNVEV (reference sequence).